The clone carrying this T cell receptor (beta chain) has more than one count but fewer than ten. Germline CDR1 reads MDHEN; CDR2 reads SYDVKM. CDR3 length: 14 amino acids. Trimming cost V 6 bases and J 1 base; bases outside gene matches: 5. The data were obtained in a study of blood T cell repertoires in COVID-19. In the study overall: There were acute and convalescent COVID-19 samples, and they came from the United States, Italy and Spain. From T cells, B-cell-depleted T cells, or PBMCs came the material, which was cDNA or gDNA.

As originally analysed: Amplification of reference gene primers was used by the study to estimate nucleated cell counts. Assay used: immunoSEQ multiplex PCR; TCRdb lists only in-frame clones, some missing. V and J calls and clone size are as listed in that table; D and trimming were resolved from the DNA. The profile shows 100,000 or so clones, around four fifths of them singletons. Specimen: peripheral blood. The rearrangement links TRBV28 to TRBJ2-7, with TRBD1 matching 8 bases. This sequence originates from a woman in her 70s with acute or convalescent COVID-19. The CDR3 bases are TGTGCCAGCAGCCCCGGGACAGGATCCTACGAGCAGTACTTC. Protein product: CASSPGTGSYEQYF.